This TCR beta chain is from a study of technical replicates of blood from a few donors. Using immunoSEQ multiplex PCR, the repertoire was profiled, and TCRdb retains in-frame clones only, with some absent. The sample holds some 62,000 clones, around 87% seen once. This sequence was found in a human donor in good health. Some clones in this sample may be carry-over from other donors' samples. The specimen sequenced was PBMCs.

The CDR3 here is CASSLAREKLFF. Written as DNA, the CDR3 is TGTGCCAGCAGCCTGGCCCGAGAAAAACTGTTTTTT. The rearrangement links TRBV7-2 to TRBJ1-4; D is ambiguous. In germline, CDR1 is SGHTA, CDR2 FQGNSA. The CDR3 totals 12 residues. Deletions cut 5 bases from V and 8 bases from J, with 9 bases between. Looking up the rest from reference TRBV7-2 and TRBJ1-4 gives the full variable domain: GAGVSQSPSNKVTEKGKDVELRCDPISGHTALYWYRQSLGQGLEFLIYFQGNSAPDKSGLPSDRFSAERTGGSVSTLTIQRTQQEDSAVYLCASSLAREKLFFGSGTQLSVL.